The 14 T cell receptor beta chains given below trace back to one sample, sequenced in a study of cytomegalovirus exposure and HLA in healthy donors. PCR employed 60 Vbeta and 13 Jbeta primers. TCRdb keeps only in-frame clones here, not all; method: immunoSEQ multiplex PCR. The sample lists about 120,000 clones, around 82% seen once, with roughly 11% in the top ten. Sequenced material: PBMCs. Every receptor here comes from a man aged 30 to 39 in good health and CMV-seropositive.

The J gene is TRBJ2-7, the V gene TRBV27, with 7 bases identical to TRBD1. The CDR3 totals 14 residues. The germline V gene encodes CDR1 MNHEY and CDR2 SMNVEV (reference sequence). Losses at the gene ends were 0 bases for V and 5 bases for J; bases not matched to a gene: 4. CDR3 in DNA: TGTGCCAGCAGTTTATCGACCGACAGGGACGAGCAGTACTTC. It translates to CASSLSTDRDEQYF.

This clone was counted once. The chain combines TRBV11-3 with TRBJ2-2, with D tentatively TRBD1 (6 bases). Trimming took off 4 bases at V and 5 bases at J, with 8 bases between the two ends. CDR3 size: 13 residues. Germline CDR1 SGHNT, CDR2 YENEEA. This CDR3 reads CASSWGQTGELFF. The CDR3 nucleotides read TGTGCCAGCAGCTGGGGACAAACCGGGGAGCTGTTTTTT.

A note on this clone: Other DNA sequences in this sample translate to the same CDR3. The chain carries TRBV4-3 and TRBJ2-3; TRBD1 matches 8 bases. The CDR3 runs 15 residues. V shed 3 bases and J 0 bases; nucleotides not matched to a gene: 2. Per the germline V gene, CDR1 is LGHNA and CDR2 is YSLEER. CDR3 sequence: CASSQWTGSTDTQYF. DNA for the CDR3: TGCGCCAGCAGCCAGTGGACAGGGAGCACAGATACGCAGTATTTT.

The chain employs TRBV7-8 and TRBJ2-2, with TRBD2 matching 10 bases. The CDR3 is 18 residues long. Looked up from germline, CDR1 is SGHVS and CDR2 is FQNEAQ. J was trimmed by 7 bases and V by 0 bases; bases with no gene match: 11. CDR3 region: CASSLAGVASGRGGELFF. CDR3 nucleotide sequence: TGTGCCAGCAGCTTAGCGGGGGTGGCTAGCGGGAGAGGCGGGGAGCTGTTTTTT.

This clone occurred a few times. The V call is TRBV23-1, the J call TRBJ1-6, with a weak D call TRBD1 (5 bases). TRBV23-1 is marked as an open reading frame, function uncertain. V gave up 0 bases and J gave up 11 bases, with 17 bases separating them. This CDR3 region has 16 residues. CDR3 DNA sequence: TGCGCCAGCAGTCAATCGAGGGCAAACGGGGGGACACCCCTCCACTTT. It encodes CASSQSRANGGTPLHF.

The chain couples TRBV7-8 to TRBJ2-7; D may be TRBD1 (5 bases). V was shortened by 1 base and J by 0 bases, with 7 bases between the two germline ends. Germline CDR1 is SGHVS and CDR2 is FQNEAQ. This CDR3 has 14 residues. The CDR3 loop reads CASSLVQGSYEQYF. The CDR3 DNA reads as TGTGCCAGCAGCTTAGTGCAGGGCTCCTACGAGCAGTACTTC.

The chain links TRBV4-3 to TRBJ2-7; TRBD1 might be the D (6 bases). CDR3 length: 13 residues. Trimming cost V 4 bases and J 1 base, with 8 bases left between them. From germline, CDR1 is LGHNA and CDR2 YSLEER. The CDR3 DNA sequence: TGCGCCAGCAGCCGGGACAATTCCTACGAGCAGTACTTC. Amino acids: CASSRDNSYEQYF.

This chain connects TRBV10-3 to TRBJ2-7; D perhaps matches TRBD1 (6 bases). This CDR3 has 11 residues. Trimming stripped 10 bases from V and 2 bases from J, with 9 bases between. CDR1 and CDR2 from the germline V gene are ENHRY and SYGVKD. CDR3 nucleotide sequence: TGTGCCACCAAGGGGGCCTACGAGCAGTACTTC. Translating it yields CATKGAYEQYF.

This chain uses TRBV6-6 with TRBJ2-5, with D perhaps matching TRBD2 (7 bases). Germline lookup yields CDR1 MNHNY and CDR2 SVGAGI (reference sequence). V gave up 2 bases and J gave up 3 bases, with 10 bases separating them. This CDR3 region has 14 residues. The CDR3 sequence is CASSYRGGEETQYF. As DNA, the CDR3 is TGTGCCAGCAGTTACAGGGGGGGGGAAGAGACCCAGTACTTC.

The chain carries TRBV15 and TRBJ2-1; 8 nucleotides line up with TRBD2. The V and J ends lost 1 base and 5 bases, in that order; junction bases with no gene match: 4. CDR1 and CDR2 (germline): LNHNV, YYDKDF (reference sequence). CDR3 length: 15 residues. The CDR3 is CATSRAGGRNNEQFF. The DNA of the CDR3 is TGTGCCACCAGCAGAGCTGGCGGGAGGAACAATGAGCAGTTCTTC. The whole variable domain, filled in from reference TRBV15 and TRBJ2-1, reads DAMVIQNPRYQVTQFGKPVTLSCSQTLNHNVMYWYQQKSSQAPKLLFHYYDKDFNNEADTPDNFQSRRPNTSFCFLDIRSPGLGDTAMYLCATSRAGGRNNEQFFGPGTRLTVL.

This clone was detected only once. The chain is built from TRBV4-1 and TRBJ2-7; D remains ambiguous. Trimming shortened V by 2 bases and J by 0 bases, and 11 bases separated the two germline ends. The CDR3 is 15 amino acids. Germline values: CDR1 MGHRA, CDR2 YSYEKL. The CDR3 nucleotides read TGCGCCAGCAGCCAAACGAGCGAGAGCTCCTACGAGCAGTACTTC. Protein sequence: CASSQTSESSYEQYF.

J is TRBJ2-7 and V is TRBV7-2, with 11 bases fitting TRBD2. This CDR3 contains 15 residues. Germline lookup yields CDR1 SGHTA and CDR2 FQGNSA. J was trimmed by 3 bases and V by 3 bases; bases with no gene match: 4. The CDR3 region has the DNA TGTGCCAGCAGCTTCACTAGCGGGGGTAGCTACGAGCAGTACTTC. Encoded protein: CASSFTSGGSYEQYF. The whole variable domain, remainder taken from reference TRBV7-2 and TRBJ2-7, is GAGVSQSPSNKVTEKGKDVELRCDPISGHTALYWYRQSLGQGLEFLIYFQGNSAPDKSGLPSDRFSAERTGGSVSTLTIQRTQQEDSAVYLCASSFTSGGSYEQYFGPGTRLTVT.

This clone was seen only once. V is TRBV20-1 and J is TRBJ2-5; D possibly corresponds to TRBD2 (5 bases). With 6 bases removed from V and 5 bases from J, the gap between germline ends came to 10 bases. The CDR3 extends over 11 amino acids. Germline lookup yields CDR1 DFQATT and CDR2 SNEGSKA (reference sequence). The CDR3 DNA is TGCAGTGCCCCGCGCGGGGAGACCCAGTACTTC. Its protein is CSAPRGETQYF.

This clone was seen a few times. The rearrangement uses TRBV9 and TRBJ2-3; 8 bases map to TRBD1. This CDR3 is 15 amino acids long. Germline V gives CDR1 SGDLS, CDR2 YYNGEE. V dropped 4 bases and J dropped 3; count of bases not matched to a gene: 7. The CDR3 nucleotides are TGTGCCAGCAGCTCTCGGACAGGGAGGACAGATACGCAGTATTTT. It codes for CASSSRTGRTDTQYF.